The 26 T cell receptor beta chains given below trace back to one sample, sequenced in a study of cytomegalovirus exposure and HLA in healthy donors. The study ran its PCR with 60 Vbeta and 13 Jbeta primers. Method: immunoSEQ multiplex PCR; TCRdb's copy keeps in-frame clones and lacks some. Here the sample table reports more than 110,000 clones. Sequenced material: PBMCs. These receptors all stem from a man aged 35 to 55 in good health and CMV-seronegative.

This chain connects TRBV5-5 to TRBJ2-7; D remains unclear. V gave up 3 bases and J gave up 3 bases, with 10 bases separating them. This CDR3 spans 13 amino acids. CDR1 and CDR2 from the germline V gene are SGHKS and YYEKEE (reference sequence). The CDR3 loop reads CASSSGWIYEQYF. The CDR3 nucleotides read TGTGCCAGCAGCTCGGGTTGGATCTACGAGCAGTACTTC.

The V call is TRBV28, the J call TRBJ1-2; D perhaps matches TRBD1 (6 bases). There are 14 residues in the CDR3. CDR1 MDHEN and CDR2 SYDVKM come from the germline V gene. V was clipped by 6 bases and J by 4 bases, with 15 bases between them. For the CDR3, the DNA is TGTGCCAGCAGCTCCACAGGGTACTCCTATGGCTACACCTTC. Translated: CASSSTGYSYGYTF.

V is TRBV16 and J is TRBJ1-5, with a tentative D call TRBD1 (6 bases). The CDR3 covers 14 residues. CDR1 KGHSY and CDR2 FQNENV come from the germline V gene. Trimming took off 1 base at V and 7 bases at J, with 11 bases between the two ends. CDR3 coding DNA: TGTGCCAGCAGCCAATTACAGGGAAGACAGCCCCAGCATTTT. Translation gives CASSQLQGRQPQHF.

The chain recombines TRBV7-2 with TRBJ2-2; D is unclear. V gave up 1 base and J gave up 6 bases, with 12 bases separating them. Germline assignment: CDR1 SGHTA and CDR2 FQGNSA. This CDR3 spans 15 amino acids. CDR3 sequence (DNA): TGTGCCAGCAGCTTAGTGCCGGGTTTGGCCGGGGAGCTGTTTTTT. The encoded protein is CASSLVPGLAGELFF.

The V gene is TRBV6-6, the J gene TRBJ2-3; possible D gene TRBD1, 6 bases. Trimming took off 3 bases at V and 5 bases at J, with 12 bases between the two ends. The CDR3 is made up of 14 amino acids. CDR1 and CDR2 from the germline V gene are MNHNY and SVGAGI (reference sequence). CDR3 bases: TGTGCCAGCAGTTATCAGGGGTTGGGAGATACGCAGTATTTT. Its protein product is CASSYQGLGDTQYF.

V usage is TRBV2 and J usage is TRBJ2-1, with TRBD1 matching over 8 bases. This CDR3 contains 13 residues. From germline, CDR1 is SNHLY and CDR2 FYNNEI. V lost 5 bases and J lost 5; bases outside the gene matches: 2. CDR3 amino acids: CASSMDRDNEQFF. In nucleotides, the CDR3 is TGTGCCAGCAGTATGGACAGGGACAATGAGCAGTTCTTC.

The chain combines TRBV5-1 with TRBJ1-6; D perhaps matches TRBD1 (5 bases). CDR1 is SGHRS, CDR2 YFSETQ, per germline. This CDR3 comprises 15 residues. The ends were cut back, 4 bases at V and 7 bases at J, with 15 bases in the middle. In DNA form, the CDR3 reads TGCGCCAGCAGCCCTCGGGGGAACCCGAATTCACCCCTCCACTTT. Protein sequence: CASSPRGNPNSPLHF.

The rearrangement uses TRBV5-1 and TRBJ2-1; a possible D gene is TRBD1 (6 bases). Trimming shortened V by 0 bases and J by 5 bases, and 12 bases separated the two germline ends. CDR3 length: 15 amino acids. Germline V lookup: CDR1 SGHRS, CDR2 YFSETQ. Written as DNA, the CDR3 is TGCGCCAGCAGCTTGGTGGGGACAACTAACAATGAGCAGTTCTTC. It is translated as CASSLVGTTNNEQFF.

The chain employs TRBV5-1 and TRBJ1-4, with D tentatively TRBD1 (5 bases). CDR1 and CDR2 (germline): SGHRS, YFSETQ. This CDR3 has 15 amino acids. The V end lost 3 bases, the J end lost 3 bases, and 12 bases lay between the germline ends. The CDR3 reads CASSSWSRANEKLFF. For the CDR3, the DNA is TGCGCCAGCAGCTCCTGGAGCAGGGCTAATGAAAAACTGTTTTTT.

V gene TRBV10-3 combines with J gene TRBJ2-7, with 8 positions matching TRBD1. V shed 3 bases, J shed 4 bases, and the junction held 8 bases outside the gene matches. The germline V gene has CDR1 ENHRY and CDR2 SYGVKD. The CDR3 consists of 15 residues. CDR3 bases: TGTGCCATCAGTGATGGGCCGGGACAGGAGTACGAGCAGTACTTC. It translates to CAISDGPGQEYEQYF.

The chain joins TRBV27 to TRBJ2-7; 9 positions agree with TRBD1. The CDR3 runs to 14 residues. CDR1 is MNHEY, CDR2 SMNVEV, per germline (reference sequence). V dropped 8 bases and J dropped 0; count of bases not matched to a gene: 5. Here the CDR3 DNA reads TGTGCCAGCGGGGGGACAGGGAGCTCCTACGAGCAGTACTTC. This codes for CASGGTGSSYEQYF.

This chain links TRBV7-9 with TRBJ1-4, with D perhaps matching TRBD1 (5 bases). Looked up from germline, CDR1 is SEHNR and CDR2 is FQNEAQ (reference sequence). Trimming took 1 base from V and 7 from J, leaving 16 bases between them. This CDR3 comprises 16 residues. The CDR3 protein is CASSLGLQGRSEKLFF. Written as DNA, the CDR3 is TGTGCCAGCAGCTTAGGACTCCAGGGCAGGAGTGAAAAACTGTTTTTT.

This chain joins TRBV7-6 and TRBJ2-3; 9 bases line up with TRBD2. V shed 4 bases, J shed 5 bases, and the junction held 10 bases outside the gene matches. The germline CDR1 and CDR2 sequences are SGHVS and FNYEAQ. This CDR3 contains 16 residues. CDR3 amino acids: CASSSLAGVNGDTQYF. The CDR3 region has the DNA TGTGCCAGCAGCTCGTTAGCGGGGGTTAATGGAGATACGCAGTATTTT.

The genes are TRBV10-3 and TRBJ1-2; D may be TRBD1 (6 bases). This CDR3 contains 16 residues. Between the trimmed V and J ends, which lost 0 bases and 1 base, there was a span of 12 bases. The germline CDR1 and CDR2 sequences are ENHRY and SYGVKD. The CDR3 DNA is TGTGCCATCAGTGAGTCGAGACAGGTCCATAACTATGGCTACACCTTC. It encodes CAISESRQVHNYGYTF.

V gene TRBV2 combines with J gene TRBJ1-5, with TRBD1 matching 10 bases. V lost 5 bases and J lost 4; bases outside the gene matches: 8. This CDR3 is built from 16 residues. Germline loops: CDR1 SNHLY, CDR2 FYNNEI. The CDR3 here is CASSTTGGVINQPQHF. CDR3 nucleotide sequence: TGTGCCAGCAGTACGACAGGGGGCGTAATAAATCAGCCCCAGCATTTT.

Of note for this clone: The sample has other DNA sequences that encode this CDR3 too. This rearrangement joins TRBV19 to TRBJ2-3; D may be TRBD2 (6 bases). The germline gives CDR1 LNHDA, CDR2 SQIVND (reference sequence). The germline V and J ends were trimmed by 3 bases and 0 bases, with 10 bases remaining between them. This CDR3 is built from 15 residues. In nucleotides, the CDR3 is TGTGCCAGTAGTATCGACGGGGGTAGCACAGATACGCAGTATTTT. This sequence encodes CASSIDGGSTDTQYF.

The V gene is TRBV7-6, the J gene TRBJ2-2; D gene ambiguous. The V and J ends lost 6 bases and 2 bases respectively, with 13 bases between them. This CDR3 comprises 15 residues. CDR1 is SGHVS and CDR2 is FNYEAQ in the germline V gene. CDR3 bases: TGTGCCAGCAGTCTAGAAGTAGGCAACACCGGGGAGCTGTTTTTT. Translated: CASSLEVGNTGELFF.

CDR3: CASSDRGLVGEKLFF. The CDR3 bases are TGTGCCAGCAGTGACAGGGGGTTAGTAGGTGAAAAACTGTTTTTT. The chain links TRBV2 to TRBJ1-4; 7 positions match TRBD1. The V gene's germline CDR1 is SNHLY and CDR2 FYNNEI. The CDR3 runs to 15 residues. Germline trimming cut 3 bases from V and 7 bases from J; bases unmatched to any gene: 8.

This sequence joins TRBV6-1 and TRBJ1-4; 8 bases line up with TRBD1. This CDR3 has 12 amino acids. V was pared by 8 bases and J by 7 bases, with 3 bases of the junction left unmatched. Germline V lookup: CDR1 MNHNS, CDR2 SASEGT. In DNA, the CDR3 is TGTGCCAGCGGACAGGGAAGTGAAAAACTGTTTTTT. Translation: CASGQGSEKLFF.

The V gene is TRBV10-3, the J gene TRBJ2-3, with TRBD2 matching over 8 bases. This CDR3 is built from 15 residues. J lost 1 base, V lost 6 bases, and 6 bases had no gene match. Germline V gene lookup returns CDR1 ENHRY and CDR2 SYGVKD. The CDR3 DNA sequence: TGTGCCATCAGGCCCACGGGGGGGGGCACAGATACGCAGTATTTT. Encoded protein: CAIRPTGGGTDTQYF.

The chain carries TRBV2 and TRBJ2-2; 9 positions match TRBD2. J lost 6 bases, V lost 6 bases, and 5 bases had no gene match. Looked up from germline, CDR1 is SNHLY and CDR2 is FYNNEI. This CDR3 has 14 amino acids. In DNA form, the CDR3 reads TGTGCCAGCAGCCTAGCGGGGACGGCCGGGGAGCTGTTTTTT. Encoded protein: CASSLAGTAGELFF.

The CDR3 protein is CASSQGRQLFENEKLFF. The DNA for the CDR3 is TGCGCCAGCAGCCAAGGAAGACAGCTGTTCGAGAATGAAAAACTGTTTTTT. The chain combines TRBV4-3 with TRBJ1-4; D is perhaps TRBD1 (5 bases). The CDR3 extends over 17 amino acids. V was pared by 1 base and J by 5 bases, with 17 bases between. Germline loops: CDR1 LGHNA, CDR2 YSLEER.

The gene calls are TRBV4-3 and TRBJ2-6; tentative D call: TRBD1 (5 bases). CDR1 and CDR2 (germline): LGHNA, YSLEER. The CDR3 contains 16 residues. Trimming took off 2 bases at V and 2 bases at J, with 10 bases between the two ends. As DNA, the CDR3 is TGCGCCAGCAGCCAACTCCAGGGCACTGGGGCCAACGTCCTGACTTTC. This encodes CASSQLQGTGANVLTF.

This chain connects TRBV7-9 to TRBJ2-1; a weak D match, TRBD2 (5 bases). Germline V gene data show CDR1 as SEHNR and CDR2 as FQNEAQ (reference sequence). CDR3 size: 15 residues. Trimming stripped 5 bases from V and 2 bases from J, with 13 bases between. The DNA of the CDR3 is TGTGCCAGCAGCCCCCACGGTAGCGCCTACAATGAGCAGTTCTTC. It is translated as CASSPHGSAYNEQFF. Full variable domain (rest looked up from reference TRBV7-9 and TRBJ2-1): DTGVSQNPRHKITKRGQNVTFRCDPISEHNRLYWYRQTLGQGPEFLTYFQNEAQLEKSRLLSDRFSAERPKGSFSTLEIQRTEQGDSAMYLCASSPHGSAYNEQFFGPGTRLTVL.

The chain joins TRBV10-3 to TRBJ2-7; maybe TRBD2 (6 bases). This CDR3 has 12 residues. V lost 10 bases and J lost 4, with 14 bases in between. Germline assignment: CDR1 ENHRY and CDR2 SYGVKD. CDR3 loop: CANGAGMYEQYF. CDR3 in DNA: TGTGCCAACGGGGCGGGGATGTACGAGCAGTACTTC.

The chain has TRBV6-4 and TRBJ2-1, with 11 bases matching TRBD2. CDR3 size: 15 residues. V dropped 2 bases and J dropped 3; count of bases not matched to a gene: 0. Germline values: CDR1 MRHNA, CDR2 SNTAGT. CDR3 residues: CASSDTSGGYNEQFF. The CDR3 nucleotides are TGTGCCAGCAGTGACACTAGCGGGGGCTACAATGAGCAGTTCTTC.